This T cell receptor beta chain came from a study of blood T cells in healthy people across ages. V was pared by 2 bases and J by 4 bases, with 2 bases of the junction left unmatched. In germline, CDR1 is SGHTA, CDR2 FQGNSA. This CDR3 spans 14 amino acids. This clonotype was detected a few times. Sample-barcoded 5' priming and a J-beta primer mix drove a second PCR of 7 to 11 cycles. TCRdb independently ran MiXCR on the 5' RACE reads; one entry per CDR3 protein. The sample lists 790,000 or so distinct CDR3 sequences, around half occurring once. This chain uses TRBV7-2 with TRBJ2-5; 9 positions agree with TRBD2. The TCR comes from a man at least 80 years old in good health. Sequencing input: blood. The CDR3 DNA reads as TGTGCCAGCAGCTTACAAGCGGGGGGAGAGACCCAGTACTTC. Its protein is CASSLQAGGETQYF.